The sequence of this TCR beta chain was determined in a study of cytomegalovirus exposure and HLA in healthy donors. Overall study findings and caveats: The authors later found most CMV-associated TCR beta chains appeared HLA-restricted. TCR sequences were mostly rare, though some public TCRs occurred in many donors.

The study ran its PCR with 60 Vbeta and 13 Jbeta primers. Sequenced by immunoSEQ multiplex PCR; TCRdb stores in-frame clones only, minus some. The sample lists under 150,000 clones; roughly four fifths were seen once. This clone appeared a single time. As yet, its antigen is unknown. CDR1 is SNHLY, CDR2 FYNNEI, per germline. V lost 3 bases and J lost 2; bases outside the gene matches: 8. This CDR3 spans 16 amino acids. This receptor was obtained from a boy aged 5-17 years in good health and CMV-seronegative. The sequenced material came from PBMCs. This sequence joins TRBV2 and TRBJ2-7; 9 bases are a match to TRBD1. DNA for the CDR3: TGTGCCAGCAGTGAGGGACAGGGCCGAAATCCCTACGAGCAGTACTTC. It codes for CASSEGQGRNPYEQYF.